This T cell receptor (beta chain) appears in the sequencing data of a study of blood T cells in healthy people across ages. The second PCR ran about 6 to 11 cycles with a sample-barcoded 5' primer and J-beta primers. Every cDNA was tagged by a template-switch adaptor with 12 random nucleotides. One entry per CDR3 protein, called by TCRdb with MiXCR from the 5' RACE reads. The repertoire has 1.5 million to 2 million distinct CDR3 sequences, about 28% of them found once; the top ten carry roughly 8%. This clonotype has a count of ten or more. What it binds is unknown. Trimming left V 1 base short and J 9 bases short, with 13 bases between. The length of the CDR3 is 13 residues. Germline lookup yields CDR1 SQVTM and CDR2 ANQGSEA. General study results and limits: In older individuals, TCR beta diversity per million T cells was lower, falling roughly linearly with age. One million T cells yielded diversity estimates that were considered underestimates.

Sequencing was done on a sample of blood. J is TRBJ2-1 and V is TRBV29-1; D not certain. The sequence came from a woman aged 25 to 39 in good health. CDR3 nucleotides: TGCAGCGTTGAAGGGCTCCGGGTCCGTGAGCAGTTCTTC. Translating gives CSVEGLRVREQFF.